Presented here are 5 T cell receptor beta chains from one specimen sequenced in a study of blood T cell repertoires in COVID-19. Clones were sequenced by immunoSEQ multiplex PCR, and TCRdb holds only the in-frame ones, with some missing. The data show more than 85,000 clones, around nine tenths seen once. Sequenced material: peripheral blood. The receptors shown here come from a woman of 80 years or more with acute or convalescent COVID-19.

The CDR3 DNA reads TGTGCCAGCAGGACTCACTACGAGCAGTACTTC. It is translated as CASRTHYEQYF. This chain links TRBV3-1 (or the pseudogene TRBV3-2) with TRBJ2-7; D remains ambiguous. The ends were cut back, 6 bases at V and 3 bases at J, with 6 bases in the middle. Germline CDR1 LGHDT, CDR2 YNNKEL (reference sequence). The CDR3 contains 11 residues.

The rearrangement joins TRBV29-1 to TRBJ1-1; TRBD1 matches 10 bases. This CDR3 spans 14 amino acids. The germline V gene has CDR1 SQVTM and CDR2 ANQGSEA. After removal of 4 bases from V and 4 bases from J, the junction contained 6 bases not matched to a gene. CDR3: CSVGGTGASTEAFF. CDR3 DNA: TGCAGCGTTGGTGGGACAGGGGCGAGCACTGAAGCTTTCTTT.

V and J are TRBV5-1 and TRBJ2-5; D may be TRBD2 (7 bases). Germline V gives CDR1 SGHRS, CDR2 YFSETQ. Trimming took 0 bases from V and 5 from J, leaving 14 bases between them. The CDR3 length is 15 residues. CDR3 loop: CASSLATGGLETQYF. The DNA of the CDR3 is TGCGCCAGCAGCTTGGCCACGGGGGGCTTGGAGACCCAGTACTTC. The variable domain in full, completed from reference TRBV5-1 and TRBJ2-5, reads KAGVTQTPRYLIKTRGQQVTLSCSPISGHRSVSWYQQTPGQGLQFLFEYFSETQRNKGNFPGRFSGRQFSNSRSEMNVSTLELGDSALYLCASSLATGGLETQYFGPGTRLLVL.

V is TRBV18 and J is TRBJ2-3, with 8 bases identical to TRBD1. V shed 2 bases and J 4 bases; nucleotides not matched to a gene: 11. Germline CDR1 reads KGHSH; CDR2 reads LQKENI. The CDR3 sequence is 17 residues long. The CDR3 here is CASSPRQGATKADTQYF. The CDR3 bases are TGTGCCAGCTCACCAAGGCAGGGGGCTACAAAGGCAGATACGCAGTATTTT.

This clone has just one count. The V gene is TRBV2, the J gene TRBJ1-4; 10 nucleotides line up with TRBD1. This CDR3 region has 16 residues. Germline V lookup: CDR1 SNHLY, CDR2 FYNNEI. V lost 8 bases to trimming and J lost 0 bases; unmatched junction nucleotides: 6. CDR3 region: CASRKGTGATNEKLFF. The CDR3 region has the DNA TGTGCCAGCCGGAAGGGGACAGGGGCAACTAATGAAAAACTGTTTTTT.